Shown below are 10 T cell receptor beta chains from a single sample sequenced in a study of cytomegalovirus exposure and HLA in healthy donors. It was with 60 Vbeta and 13 Jbeta primers that the PCR ran. TCRdb's table, derived via immunoSEQ multiplex PCR, lists solely in-frame clones and lacks some. The sample lists some 140,000 clones, 80% occurring once. What was sequenced was PBMCs. Receptors were obtained from a man under 40 in good health.

This clone was seen a few times. Distinct nucleotide sequences in the sample also encode this CDR3. V gene TRBV6-6 combines with J gene TRBJ2-1; tentative D call: TRBD1 (5 bases). The CDR3 covers 12 residues. Trimming stripped 2 bases from V and 8 bases from J, with 7 bases between. Germline assignment: CDR1 MNHNY and CDR2 SVGAGI (reference sequence). The CDR3 region has the DNA TGTGCCAGCAGTTACAGGGGCGATGAGCAGTTCTTC. It translates to CASSYRGDEQFF.

This clone was recorded a few times. The rearrangement uses TRBV9 and TRBJ2-5, with 8 bases that match TRBD2. The DNA end is more similar to TRBJ2-7, so the J call may be wrong. This CDR3 has 16 amino acids. The germline V gene encodes CDR1 SGDLS and CDR2 YYNGEE. The CDR3 sequence: CASSVGGSGSTYEQYF. The DNA of the CDR3 is TGTGCCAGCAGCGTAGGCGGGAGCGGGAGTACGTACGAGCAGTACTTC.

V gene TRBV6-5 combines with J gene TRBJ2-5, with 11 bases fitting TRBD1. Unmatched junction bases numbered 8, after V lost 2 bases and J lost 6 bases. The CDR3 is 16 residues long. Germline CDR1 MNHEY, CDR2 SVGAGI. CDR3 nucleotide sequence: TGTGCCAGCAGTTACGATGACGGGACAGGGGGGCAGACCCAGTACTTC. This sequence encodes CASSYDDGTGGQTQYF.

The chain combines TRBV28 with TRBJ2-7; D is unresolved. CDR1 and CDR2 (germline): MDHEN, SYDVKM. This CDR3 region has 13 residues. V lost 2 bases and J lost 5, with 10 bases in between. The CDR3 coding sequence is TGTGCCAGCAGTTTAGGAAAGCGAGACGAGCAGTACTTC. This translates into CASSLGKRDEQYF. Using reference TRBV28 and TRBJ2-7 for the parts outside the CDR3, the full variable domain is DVKVTQSSRYLVKRTGEKVFLECVQDMDHENMFWYRQDPGLGLRLIYFSYDVKMKEKGDIPEGYSVSREKKERFSLILESASTNQTSMYLCASSLGKRDEQYFGPGTRLTVT.

This sequence joins TRBV5-4 and TRBJ2-1; 11 nucleotides match TRBD2. Germline V gene lookup returns CDR1 SGHNT and CDR2 YYREEE (reference sequence). V trimming: 4 bases; J trimming: 7 bases; junction bases outside the gene matches: 10. This CDR3 has 16 amino acids. CDR3 amino acids: CASSRTSGRAGNEQFF. The CDR3, as DNA: TGTGCCAGCAGCCGTACTAGCGGGAGAGCGGGGAATGAGCAGTTCTTC.

This clone was seen only once. This chain connects TRBV9 to TRBJ2-3; TRBD1 aligns across 9 bases. Trimming cost V 2 bases and J 6 bases; bases outside gene matches: 7. This CDR3 region has 15 residues. Per the germline V gene, CDR1 is SGDLS and CDR2 is YYNGEE. The CDR3 sequence: CASSVRDRVRDTQYF. The CDR3 region has the DNA TGTGCCAGCAGCGTCCGGGACAGGGTTCGCGATACGCAGTATTTT.

The chain is built from TRBV29-1 and TRBJ2-3; 8 positions match TRBD2. J lost 1 base, V lost 1 base, and 1 base had no gene match. CDR1 is SQVTM, CDR2 ANQGSEA, per germline. The CDR3 is 14 residues long. CDR3 region: CSVEVLAGTDTQYF. The CDR3 DNA follows: TGCAGCGTTGAAGTACTAGCGGGCACAGATACGCAGTATTTT.

This chain uses TRBV5-1 with TRBJ2-2, with 9 bases aligning to TRBD1. J lost 6 bases, V lost 4 bases, and 13 bases had no gene match. Looked up from germline, CDR1 is SGHRS and CDR2 is YFSETQ. The CDR3 runs to 17 residues. The CDR3 is CASSNRIPGQGSGELFF. The CDR3 DNA is TGCGCCAGCAGCAACAGAATCCCGGGACAGGGATCCGGGGAGCTGTTTTTT.

This clone was seen only once. The V gene is TRBV25-1, the J gene TRBJ1-1; tentative D call: TRBD1 (5 bases). Germline loops: CDR1 MGHDK, CDR2 SYGVNS. V was shortened by 1 base and J by 8 bases, with 17 bases between the two germline ends. This CDR3 has 15 amino acids. The CDR3 region is CASSELAGHRSEAFF. Here the CDR3 DNA reads TGTGCCAGCAGTGAATTGGCAGGACACCGGTCGGAAGCTTTCTTT.

The chain recombines TRBV18 with TRBJ1-4, with D unresolved. From germline, CDR1 is KGHSH and CDR2 LQKENI. The V end lost 2 bases, the J end lost 7 bases, and 8 bases lay between the germline ends. The CDR3 has 13 residues. The CDR3 nucleotides read TGTGCCAGCTCACCAGGGCAGCTTGAAAAACTGTTTTTT. It yields the protein CASSPGQLEKLFF.